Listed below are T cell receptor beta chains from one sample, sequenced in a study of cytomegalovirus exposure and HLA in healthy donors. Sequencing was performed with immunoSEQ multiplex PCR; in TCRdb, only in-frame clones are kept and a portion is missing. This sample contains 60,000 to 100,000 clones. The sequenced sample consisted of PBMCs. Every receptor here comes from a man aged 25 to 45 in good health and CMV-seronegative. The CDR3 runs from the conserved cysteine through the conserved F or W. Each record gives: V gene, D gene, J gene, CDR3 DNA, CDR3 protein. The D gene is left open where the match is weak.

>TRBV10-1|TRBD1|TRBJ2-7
TGCGCCAGCAGTGAGGACAGGGGTTACGAGCAGTACTTC
CASSEDRGYEQYF
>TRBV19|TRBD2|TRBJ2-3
TGTGCCAGTAGTACGACCAGCGGGAGGGCGGGCACAGATACGCAGTATTTT
CASSTTSGRAGTDTQYF
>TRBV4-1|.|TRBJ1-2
TGCGCCAGCAGCCGACGTGGGGGACAACGGCTGGGTGGCTATGGCTACACCTTC
CASSRRGGQRLGGYGYTF
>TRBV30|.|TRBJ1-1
TGTGCCTGGTCCCACACCAACACTGAAGCTTTCTTT
CAWSHTNTEAFF
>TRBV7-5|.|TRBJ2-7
TGTGCCAGAAGCCAGGAGACAGGGGACTACGAGCAGTACTTC
CARSQETGDYEQYF
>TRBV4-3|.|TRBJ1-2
TGCGCCAGCAGCCAAGTAATTTCCTATGGCTACACCTTC
CASSQVISYGYTF
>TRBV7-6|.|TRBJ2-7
TGTGCCAGCAGCTTGTACTCCTTGGGAGGCGAGCAGTACTTC
CASSLYSLGGEQYF
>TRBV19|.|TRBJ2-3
TGTGCCAGGCGGGACCGAGGATCCGACTTT
CARRDRGSDF
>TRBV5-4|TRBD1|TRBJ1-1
TGTGCCAGCAGCTTGGCTGACAGGGCTGAAGCTTTCTTT
CASSLADRAEAFF
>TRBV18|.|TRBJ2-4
TGTGCCAGCTCATCTCTAGCCAAAAACATTCAGTACTTC
CASSSLAKNIQYF
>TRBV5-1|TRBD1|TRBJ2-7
TGCGCCAGCAGGAAAGTGGGCAGGGGGATCTACGAGCAGTACTTC
CASRKVGRGIYEQYF
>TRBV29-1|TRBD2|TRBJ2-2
TGCAGCGTTCTCCGGCTAGCGGGGGGGGCCGGGGAGCTGTTTTTT
CSVLRLAGGAGELFF
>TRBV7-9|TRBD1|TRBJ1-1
TGTGCCAGCAGCTTAACAGGGGTGAACACTGAAGCTTTCTTT
CASSLTGVNTEAFF